This TCR beta chain was profiled in a study of cytomegalovirus exposure and HLA in healthy donors. The V end lost 1 base, the J end lost 4 bases, and 14 bases lay between the germline ends. The CDR3 runs to 15 residues. CDR1 SGHAT and CDR2 FQNNGV come from the germline V gene. Profiled with immunoSEQ multiplex PCR; TCRdb holds only in-frame clones, not every one. This sample has hundreds of thousands of clones, with roughly 80% found just once. The source of this sequence is a young woman in good health and CMV-seronegative. Sequencing was done on a sample of PBMCs. This chain links TRBV11-2 with TRBJ2-7, with D unresolved. For the CDR3, the DNA is TGTGCCAGCAGCTTAGGGCAGGCCGCGAGGTACGAGCAGTACTTC. Residues: CASSLGQAARYEQYF.